The T cell receptor beta chain under discussion was sequenced for a study of control samples from healthy donors and cancer patients. The repertoire was sequenced with immunoSEQ multiplex PCR; TCRdb's copy has only in-frame clones and lacks some. The table shows about 100,000 clones, with approximately 82% occurring only once. V dropped 4 bases and J dropped 9 bases, with 21 bases sitting between them. The CDR3 length is 15 residues. Germline CDR1 is SGHRS and CDR2 is YFSETQ. J is TRBJ2-3 and V is TRBV5-1; a possible D gene is TRBD2 (6 bases). This TCR came from a man in his late teens or twenties in good health. Sequencing input: blood. This CDR3 reads CASSDSGLWGKTQYF. CDR3 sequence (DNA): TGCGCCAGCAGCGACTCGGGACTGTGGGGAAAGACGCAGTATTTT.